These 24 T cell receptor beta chains share one sample of origin, sequenced in a study of Graves' ophthalmopathy and Graves' hyperthyroidism. RNA transcripts were the template, and TCR beta CDR3 regions were amplified from them. First-round RT-PCR relied on HTBI primers, and a second-round multiplex PCR came next. TCRdb processed the multiplex PCR reads anew with MiXCR; each CDR3 protein has one entry. The sample shows 1 million to 1.3 million distinct CDR3 sequences, less than 45% of them seen only once. The sample was peripheral blood or thyroid tissue (not recorded which). The source is an adult man with Graves' hyperthyroidism.

This rearrangement joins TRBV6-1 to TRBJ1-5; no definite D call. Germline CDR1 is MNHNS and CDR2 is SASEGT. V dropped 2 bases and J dropped 0 bases, with 11 bases sitting between them. This CDR3 spans 16 amino acids. CDR3 DNA: TGTGCCAGCAGTGAAAGACTGGGCTTTAGCAATCAGCCCCAGCATTTT. It encodes CASSERLGFSNQPQHF.

This clonotype was recorded many times. The chain is built from TRBV6-6 and TRBJ2-5; D perhaps matches TRBD1 (6 bases). The germline CDR1 and CDR2 sequences are MNHNY and SVGAGI (reference sequence). This CDR3 has 16 residues. The V gene lost 6 bases and the J gene lost 2 bases, with 19 bases spanning the gap. CDR3 amino acids: CASSSISRDKQETQYF. DNA for the CDR3: TGTGCCAGCAGCTCCATCTCCCGGGACAAACAAGAGACCCAGTACTTC.

The rearrangement links TRBV15 to TRBJ2-5, with 11 bases aligning to TRBD1. The DNA end favors TRBJ2-1, so the J call may be wrong. The germline V gene has CDR1 LNHNV and CDR2 YYDKDF (reference sequence). The CDR3 is 17 residues long. In DNA, the CDR3 is TGTGCCACCAGCAGAGCCGGGACAGGGGGGGCGTACAATGAGCAGTTCTTC. Its protein product is CATSRAGTGGAYNEQFF.

This chain joins TRBV24-1 and TRBJ2-3; 7 bases line up with TRBD2. From germline, CDR1 is KGHDR and CDR2 SFDVKD. CDR3 length equals 17 residues. V shed 4 bases, J shed 3 bases, and the junction held 12 bases outside the gene matches. CDR3 residues: CATSDPEAGVSTDTQYF. The CDR3, as DNA: TGTGCCACCAGTGACCCGGAGGCGGGAGTATCAACAGATACGCAGTATTTT.

J is TRBJ2-6 and V is TRBV20-1; D call uncertain. Trimming took 3 bases from V and 0 from J, leaving 6 bases between them. The CDR3 consists of 14 residues. Germline V gene sequence: CDR1 DFQATT, CDR2 SNEGSKA (reference sequence). In nucleotides, the CDR3 is TGCAGTGCTAGTGCCCCCTCTGGGGCCAACGTCCTGACTTTC. Translating gives CSASAPSGANVLTF.

A remark on this clonotype: The conserved phenylalanine or tryptophan is not found at the CDR3 terminus, so this likely reflects a read error. The DNA is left out, because the CDR3 cannot be placed on it with certainty; the CDR3 is given as TCRdb lists it. The chain carries TRBV29-1 and TRBJ1-1. Germline V gene sequence: CDR1 SQVTM, CDR2 ANQGSEA. A total of 10 residues make up the CDR3, ends included. CDR3 amino acids: CSVEAVRGFY.

This clonotype was detected many times. The chain is built from TRBV29-1 and TRBJ1-5, with 9 bases fitting TRBD1. V lost 6 bases, J lost 3 bases, and 18 bases stayed unmatched. Germline V lookup: CDR1 SQVTM, CDR2 ANQGSEA. The CDR3 totals 18 residues. CDR3 bases: TGCAGCGTGCACCGGGACAGGGCTACCCGAACGGTCAATCAGCCCCAGCATTTT. Protein sequence: CSVHRDRATRTVNQPQHF.

The chain joins TRBV10-3 to TRBJ2-5; 7 nucleotides line up with TRBD1. J gave up 6 bases and V 6 bases, and 7 bases lay outside the gene matches. This CDR3 contains 13 residues. CDR1 ENHRY and CDR2 SYGVKD come from the germline V gene. The CDR3 nucleotides read TGTGCCATCAGCGTTGAAGGGGGCAAGACCCAGTACTTC. Translated: CAISVEGGKTQYF.

With regard to this clonotype: At one of its ends the junction is not consistent with the germline gene, which may arise from a read error. V usage is TRBV15 and J usage is TRBJ1-5, with TRBD1 as a possible D gene (5 bases). Germline V gene data show CDR1 as LNHNV and CDR2 as YYDKDF (reference sequence). The CDR3 length is 16 residues. In nucleotides, the CDR3 is TGTGCCACCAGCAGATCAGGGTCTCTCGGCAATCCGCCCCAGCATTTT. Its translation is CATSRSGSLGNPPQHF.

The chain recombines TRBV9 with TRBJ1-5; TRBD1 agrees at 7 bases. Per the germline V gene, CDR1 is SGDLS and CDR2 is YYNGEE. The ends lost 2 bases at V and 2 bases at J; junction bases unmatched: 7. There are 16 residues in the CDR3. CDR3 in DNA: TGTGCCAGCAGCGTCACCGGGACAGCCCGCAATCAGCCCCAGCATTTT. Protein: CASSVTGTARNQPQHF.

The V gene is TRBV29-1, the J gene TRBJ1-3; D might be TRBD1 (5 bases). With 4 bases removed from V and 8 bases from J, the gap between germline ends came to 12 bases. Germline V CDR1 and CDR2: SQVTM, ANQGSEA. This CDR3 has 12 residues. CDR3 sequence: CSVGGKMDTIYF. For the CDR3, the DNA is TGCAGCGTTGGGGGGAAGATGGACACCATATATTTT.

This clonotype was found once. A read error may account for a junction end that differs from germline. The chain carries TRBV2 and TRBJ2-7; 8 bases agree with TRBD1. CDR3 size: 15 residues. The germline V gene encodes CDR1 SNHLY and CDR2 FYNNEI. CDR3 loop: CASSYRGTGPYGQYF. The CDR3 DNA reads TGTGCCAGCAGTTATCGGGGGACAGGCCCCTACGGGCAGTACTTC.

This clonotype was picked up a small number of times. The rearrangement uses TRBV19 and TRBJ1-5; D is possibly TRBD1 (5 bases). Germline values: CDR1 LNHDA, CDR2 SQIVND (reference sequence). V lost 5 bases, J lost 2 bases, and 13 bases lay in between. The CDR3 spans 15 residues. The CDR3 bases are TGTGCCAGTAGTCCTAGACAGCCGCGCAATCAGCCCCAGCATTTT. Translation: CASSPRQPRNQPQHF. The full variable domain, with the rest looked up from reference TRBV19 and TRBJ1-5, is DGGITQSPKYLFRKEGQNVTLSCEQNLNHDAMYWYRQDPGQGLRLIYYSQIVNDFQKGDIAEGYSVSREKKESFPLTVTSAQKNPTAFYLCASSPRQPRNQPQHFGDGTRLSIL.

This clonotype was recorded at least ten times. This chain joins TRBV29-1 and TRBJ2-2, with 7 bases identical to TRBD2. The V segment lost 7 bases and the J segment 5 bases; nucleotides outside the gene matches: 10. The CDR3 length is 14 residues. CDR1 is SQVTM, CDR2 ANQGSEA, per germline. CDR3 bases: TGCAGCGGCTTCGAGATGGGGGGGACCGGGGAGCTGTTTTTT. Its protein is CSGFEMGGTGELFF.

This clonotype was observed at least ten times. The chain uses TRBV29-1 and TRBJ2-7, with D maybe TRBD2 (6 bases). V was trimmed by 4 bases and J by 4 bases, leaving 11 bases between them. There are 12 residues in the CDR3. CDR1 is SQVTM and CDR2 is ANQGSEA in the germline V gene. The CDR3 sequence: CSVGGDQYEQYF. The CDR3 DNA is TGCAGCGTTGGGGGGGACCAATACGAGCAGTACTTC.

The chain joins TRBV7-9 to TRBJ1-6; unclear D gene. The CDR3 spans 16 residues. The germline V gene encodes CDR1 SEHNR and CDR2 FQNEAQ (reference sequence). Deletions cut 2 bases from V and 4 bases from J, with 12 bases between. In DNA, the CDR3 is TGTGCCAGCAGCTTAAGGACGGGCACTTATAATTCACCCCTCCACTTT. It encodes CASSLRTGTYNSPLHF.

This clonotype occurred many times. V usage is TRBV10-2 and J usage is TRBJ1-5, with 9 bases fitting TRBD1. Germline CDR1 and CDR2: WSHSY and SAAADI. The CDR3 totals 18 residues. The V segment lost 0 bases and the J segment 4 bases; nucleotides outside the gene matches: 10. CDR3 loop: CASSESRDRAKGNQPQHF. As DNA, the CDR3 is TGCGCCAGCAGTGAGTCGCGGGACAGGGCTAAAGGAAATCAGCCCCAGCATTTT.

The chain couples TRBV2 to TRBJ2-5; 7 bases align to TRBD1. V lost 4 bases, J lost 7 bases, and 0 bases stayed unmatched. CDR1 and CDR2 from the germline V gene are SNHLY and FYNNEI. The CDR3 consists of 11 residues. The CDR3 DNA reads TGTGCCAGCAGTGGGACAGGGACCCAGTACTTC. This codes for CASSGTGTQYF.

V is TRBV7-9 and J is TRBJ1-2; a possible D gene is TRBD1 (6 bases). CDR1 is SEHNR, CDR2 FQNEAQ, per germline (reference sequence). V was cut by 1 base and J by 4 bases, with 10 bases left in between. The CDR3 runs 14 residues. The CDR3 DNA reads TGTGCCAGCAGCTTAGGACAGGAACTCTATGGCTACACCTTC. The encoded protein is CASSLGQELYGYTF.

This clonotype occurred many times. This chain connects TRBV7-8 to TRBJ2-6; D ambiguous. Trimming shortened V by 6 bases and J by 4 bases, and 4 bases separated the two germline ends. CDR3 length equals 12 residues. Germline CDR1 SGHVS, CDR2 FQNEAQ. CDR3 loop: CASSGGANVLTF. The CDR3 DNA sequence: TGTGCCAGCAGTGGGGGGGCCAACGTCCTGACTTTC.

This clonotype occurred a few times. The V gene is TRBV20-1, the J gene TRBJ1-1, with TRBD1 identical over 7 bases. CDR1 and CDR2 from the germline V gene are DFQATT and SNEGSKA (reference sequence). The CDR3 loop spans 14 amino acids. J lost 0 bases, V lost 6 bases, and 7 bases had no gene match. CDR3 sequence (DNA): TGCAGTGCAAAACAGACAGGGATGAACACTGAAGCTTTCTTT. This encodes CSAKQTGMNTEAFF.

V gene TRBV2 combines with J gene TRBJ1-6; D is uncertain. Germline loops: CDR1 SNHLY, CDR2 FYNNEI. Trimming removed 7 bases from V and 7 bases from J, with 11 bases in between. The CDR3 is made up of 13 amino acids. CDR3 bases: TGTGCCAGCATCAAGGAGGGAAATTCACCCCTCCACTTT. This sequence encodes CASIKEGNSPLHF.

This clonotype appeared once. The gene calls are TRBV10-3 and TRBJ2-7; 12 bases are shared with TRBD2. Unmatched junction bases numbered 9, after V lost 3 bases and J lost 6 bases. The CDR3 spans 16 residues. Per the germline V gene, CDR1 is ENHRY and CDR2 is SYGVKD. Written as DNA, the CDR3 is TGTGCCATCAGTGATGTGACTAGCGGGGGACTTTTCGAGCAGTACTTC. Protein product: CAISDVTSGGLFEQYF.

This chain joins TRBV10-2 and TRBJ2-6; D remains ambiguous. Trimming removed 2 bases at V and 4 bases at J, with 9 bases between. This CDR3 is built from 15 residues. Germline CDR1 is WSHSY and CDR2 is SAAADI. In nucleotides, the CDR3 is TGCGCCAGCAGTGAGGGGGTTACGGGGGCCAACGTCCTGACTTTC. This sequence encodes CASSEGVTGANVLTF.